This T cell receptor (beta chain) emerged from a study of blood T cell repertoires in COVID-19. This clone was seen a handful of times. Between the trimmed V and J ends, which lost 6 bases and 1 base, there was a span of 9 bases. The CDR3 has 13 amino acids. Germline values: CDR1 LGHDT, CDR2 YNNKEL (reference sequence). Measured with immunoSEQ multiplex PCR; TCRdb has only the in-frame clones, and not every one. The sample lists over 200,000 clones, 75% to 90% occurring once. The chain carries TRBV3-1 (or the pseudogene TRBV3-2) and TRBJ1-1; D call uncertain. The receptor comes from a woman in her twenties or thirties who had been exposed to COVID-19. Sequences were obtained from PBMCs or T cells enriched from blood (not recorded which). CDR3 DNA: TGTGCCAGCAGTTGGACTGAGAACACTGAAGCTTTCTTT. Its protein is CASSWTENTEAFF.